This TCR beta chain is from a study of blood T cell repertoires in COVID-19. Study-wide background: Nucleic acid was either cDNA or gDNA, and it came from T cells, B-cell-depleted T cells, or PBMCs.

Germline lookup yields CDR1 LNHDA and CDR2 SQIVND (reference sequence). The trim removed 4 bases at V and 5 bases at J, leaving 5 bases unmatched. This CDR3 region has 14 residues. Per the original data handling: Nucleated cell number was recorded as an estimate derived from reference gene primer amplification. Profiling relied on immunoSEQ multiplex PCR, and the TCRdb table lists in-frame clones only, not all of them. V, J and clone size derive from that table, while D and trimming were established from the DNA sequence. The sample has around 250,000 clones, roughly 87% seen once. The chain combines TRBV19 with TRBJ2-5, with TRBD1 matching over 9 bases. The source material was peripheral blood. The source is a human donor in a cohort sampled during active COVID-19. The CDR3, as DNA: TGTGCCAGTAGTAACCGGGACAGGGATGAGACCCAGTACTTC. Translation gives CASSNRDRDETQYF.